One and the same sample provided the 32 T cell receptor beta chains below, sequenced in a study of control samples from healthy donors and cancer patients. Sequencing was performed with immunoSEQ multiplex PCR; in TCRdb, only in-frame clones are kept and a portion is missing. Among around 80,000 clones listed, 94% were seen once. Sequencing was carried out using blood. These receptors originate from a woman under 40 in good health.

The rearrangement links TRBV15 to TRBJ1-1; D is undetermined. Germline CDR1 reads LNHNV; CDR2 reads YYDKDF (reference sequence). There are 15 residues in the CDR3. V was clipped by 0 bases and J by 10 bases, with 18 bases between them. CDR3 sequence (DNA): TGTGCCACCAGCAGAGATGGTCCGGCGCCAGTAGTAGCTTTCTTT. Protein sequence: CATSRDGPAPVVAFF.

The rearrangement joins TRBV5-4 to TRBJ2-1, with D possibly being TRBD1 or TRBD2 (5 bases each). This CDR3 spans 17 amino acids. V lost 4 bases and J lost 0, with 17 bases in between. Per germline, CDR1 SGHNT and CDR2 YYREEE (reference sequence). In nucleotides, the CDR3 is TGTGCCAGCAGCCCATCCGGGGACCCCTCCTCCTACAATGAGCAGTTCTTC. Translating gives CASSPSGDPSSYNEQFF.

Worth noting for this clone: A junction end diverges from the germline sequence, so it may reflect a read error. This chain uses TRBV9 with TRBJ2-2, with a weak D call TRBD2 (5 bases). CDR1 is SGDLS, CDR2 YYNGEE, per germline. The CDR3 runs to 15 residues. The CDR3 sequence is CVSSTSSLYTGELFF. The CDR3 nucleotides are TGTGTCAGCAGCACTAGTTCCCTTTACACCGGGGAGCTGTTTTTT.

This chain connects TRBV5-1 to TRBJ1-1, with D possibly being TRBD1 (5 bases). The germline V and J ends were trimmed by 1 base and 4 bases, with 14 bases remaining between them. There are 15 residues in the CDR3. From germline, CDR1 is SGHRS and CDR2 YFSETQ. The CDR3 DNA follows: TGCGCCAGCAGCTTGCTTCCAGGGAAATCCACTGAAGCTTTCTTT. This translates into CASSLLPGKSTEAFF.

This chain links TRBV6-2 or TRBV6-3 with TRBJ1-2, with TRBD1 identical over 7 bases. The CDR3 has 12 amino acids. Trimming at V came to 5 bases and at J to 6 bases, leaving 3 bases not matched to a gene. Germline CDR1 is MNHEY and CDR2 is SVGEGT. The CDR3 region is CASSNRGHGYTF. As DNA, the CDR3 is TGTGCCAGCAGTAACAGGGGTCATGGCTACACCTTC.

J is TRBJ1-1 and V is TRBV30, with D hard to call. Germline CDR1 GTSNPN, CDR2 SVGIG (reference sequence). V was clipped by 5 bases and J by 1 base, with 17 bases between them. The CDR3 runs to 15 residues. Here the CDR3 reads CAWQNSGKGNTEAFF. CDR3 bases: TGTGCCTGGCAGAACTCCGGGAAGGGGAACACTGAAGCTTTCTTT.

This rearrangement joins TRBV7-3 to TRBJ2-1; 8 bases fit TRBD2. The trim removed 5 bases at V and 0 bases at J, leaving 3 bases unmatched. The CDR3 has 15 amino acids. Germline V gives CDR1 SGHTA, CDR2 FQGTGA. The CDR3 loop reads CASSRRGGSYNEQFF. CDR3 sequence (DNA): TGTGCCAGCAGCCGCCGGGGGGGCTCCTACAATGAGCAGTTCTTC.

The chain is built from TRBV3-1 (or the pseudogene TRBV3-2) and TRBJ2-2, with D perhaps assigned TRBD1 or TRBD2 (6 bases each). The CDR3 is 15 amino acids. V gave up 3 bases and J gave up 5 bases, with 13 bases separating them. In germline, CDR1 is LGHDT, CDR2 YNNKEL (reference sequence). CDR3 bases: TGTGCCAGCAGCCACGGGGGCGTAAGGACCGGGGAGCTGTTTTTT. This gives the protein CASSHGGVRTGELFF.

The chain couples TRBV5-4 to TRBJ2-2; 14 bases agree with TRBD2. Trimming removed 4 bases from V and 3 bases from J; junction bases left unmatched: 5. This CDR3 spans 17 amino acids. Germline V CDR1 and CDR2: SGHNT, YYREEE (reference sequence). The CDR3, as DNA: TGTGCCAGCAGCCGGACTAGCGGGGGGAAGGACACCGGGGAGCTGTTTTTT. It is translated as CASSRTSGGKDTGELFF.

The CDR3 region is CASSLDGGEARGYTF. As DNA, the CDR3 is TGTGCCAGCAGCTTAGATGGAGGGGAGGCGCGGGGCTACACCTTC. The gene calls are TRBV7-8 and TRBJ1-2; tentative D call: TRBD1 (5 bases). Deletions cut 1 base from V and 8 bases from J, with 17 bases between. This CDR3 has 15 amino acids. Germline V gene lookup returns CDR1 SGHVS and CDR2 FQNEAQ.

Only a few counts were recorded for this clone. The chain couples TRBV12-3 or TRBV12-4 to TRBJ1-2; 7 nucleotides line up with TRBD1. V lost 3 bases, J lost 8 bases, and 6 bases stayed unmatched. The CDR3 extends over 13 amino acids. Written as DNA, the CDR3 is TGTGCCAGCAGTTTCGAACAGGGGTACGGCTACACCTTC. Protein sequence: CASSFEQGYGYTF.

The rearrangement joins TRBV12-3 or TRBV12-4 to TRBJ1-5; D is unresolved. The CDR3 has 12 residues. V lost 1 base and J 7 bases, leaving 5 bases between the germline ends. The CDR3 nucleotides read TGTGCCAGCAGTTTAGAGAGACAGCCCCAGCATTTT. Its protein product is CASSLERQPQHF.

This chain uses TRBV10-1 with TRBJ1-4; D gene uncertain. Germline V gives CDR1 WNHNN, CDR2 SYGVQD (reference sequence). V was clipped by 1 base and J by 7 bases, with 7 bases between them. The CDR3 extends over 13 amino acids. CDR3 bases: TGCGCCAGCAGTGAGTTAAAAGGTGAAAAACTGTTTTTT. As protein: CASSELKGEKLFF.

The V call is TRBV12-3 or TRBV12-4, the J call TRBJ1-3, with D hard to call. V lost 6 bases to trimming and J lost 3 bases, with 3 bases between them. The CDR3 has 11 amino acids. This CDR3 is CASSRGNTIYF. CDR3 in DNA: TGTGCCAGCAGCCGTGGAAACACCATATATTTT.

The chain has TRBV6-1 and TRBJ1-1, with D unresolved. Trimming took 3 bases from V and 3 from J, leaving 5 bases between them. This CDR3 is 12 amino acids long. Germline loops: CDR1 MNHNS, CDR2 SASEGT. In nucleotides, the CDR3 is TGTGCCAGCAGTGAGGTGTACACTGAAGCTTTCTTT. This codes for CASSEVYTEAFF.

The J gene is TRBJ2-7, the V gene TRBV18; a weak D match, TRBD1 (5 bases). Trimming pared 2 bases from V and 2 bases from J, leaving 16 bases between. This CDR3 contains 16 residues. Germline loops: CDR1 KGHSH, CDR2 LQKENI. The chain's CDR3 is CASSPYTGTITYEQYF. CDR3 DNA sequence: TGTGCCAGCTCACCATACACAGGAACCATAACCTACGAGCAGTACTTC.

This chain uses TRBV5-1 with TRBJ1-4; 8 bases line up with TRBD1. The CDR3 runs 18 residues. The V segment lost 1 base and the J segment 0 bases; nucleotides outside the gene matches: 8. Germline CDR1 is SGHRS and CDR2 is YFSETQ. Here the CDR3 reads CASSLSGTGRATNEKLFF. CDR3 sequence (DNA): TGCGCCAGCAGCTTGAGTGGGACAGGCAGAGCAACTAATGAAAAACTGTTTTTT. Filled out from reference TRBV5-1 and TRBJ1-4, the complete variable domain reads KAGVTQTPRYLIKTRGQQVTLSCSPISGHRSVSWYQQTPGQGLQFLFEYFSETQRNKGNFPGRFSGRQFSNSRSEMNVSTLELGDSALYLCASSLSGTGRATNEKLFFGSGTQLSVL.

The V gene is TRBV2, the J gene TRBJ1-5; D uncertain. Per germline, CDR1 SNHLY and CDR2 FYNNEI. The CDR3 is 15 amino acids. V lost 0 bases and J 3 bases, leaving 9 bases between the germline ends. The CDR3 sequence: CASSEALAYNQPQHF. CDR3 DNA: TGTGCCAGCAGTGAAGCGTTAGCCTACAATCAGCCCCAGCATTTT.

This chain links TRBV2 with TRBJ1-4, with D possibly being TRBD1 (6 bases). Germline V gives CDR1 SNHLY, CDR2 FYNNEI. This CDR3 comprises 14 residues. The V gene lost 6 bases and the J gene lost 8 bases, with 16 bases spanning the gap. The DNA of the CDR3 is TGTGCCAGCAGCGGCACAGGGCTGGAAGAAAAACTGTTTTTT. Encoded protein: CASSGTGLEEKLFF.

This chain links TRBV10-3 with TRBJ1-1, with 7 bases identical to TRBD1. Germline assignment: CDR1 ENHRY and CDR2 SYGVKD. The J segment lost 4 bases and the V segment lost 6 bases, leaving 8 bases of the junction unmatched. The CDR3 covers 14 residues. CDR3 sequence (DNA): TGTGCCATCAGCGGACTGACAGGGTCCACTGAAGCTTTCTTT. It specifies CAISGLTGSTEAFF.

The rearrangement uses TRBV28 and TRBJ1-4; TRBD1 agrees at 8 bases. V lost 6 bases to trimming and J lost 4 bases; unmatched junction nucleotides: 10. This CDR3 is 16 amino acids long. In germline, CDR1 is MDHEN, CDR2 SYDVKM. CDR3 loop: CASSDTGGGSNEKLFF. In nucleotides, the CDR3 is TGTGCCAGCAGCGACACAGGGGGGGGAAGTAATGAAAAACTGTTTTTT.

The chain has TRBV2 and TRBJ1-1, with D possibly matching TRBD1 (5 bases). Looked up from germline, CDR1 is SNHLY and CDR2 is FYNNEI. V lost 10 bases and J 10 bases, leaving 25 bases between the germline ends. The CDR3 is made up of 14 amino acids. CDR3 sequence: CAISLGAIGVGAFF. The CDR3 nucleotides are TGTGCCATTTCTTTAGGGGCGATCGGGGTGGGAGCTTTCTTT.

The V call is TRBV4-1, the J call TRBJ1-5; D ambiguous. The CDR3 has 15 residues. V lost 0 bases, J lost 6 bases, and 12 bases lay in between. Germline loops: CDR1 MGHRA, CDR2 YSYEKL. The CDR3: CASSQDQSRIQPQHF. In nucleotides, the CDR3 is TGCGCCAGCAGCCAAGATCAGTCCCGGATTCAGCCCCAGCATTTT.

The V and J genes are TRBV2 and TRBJ1-6, with a weak D call TRBD1 (5 bases). The CDR3 length is 16 residues. V lost 7 bases and J 0 bases, leaving 13 bases between the germline ends. The germline V gene encodes CDR1 SNHLY and CDR2 FYNNEI. The CDR3 loop reads CASKSGQGSYNSPLHF. DNA for the CDR3: TGTGCCAGCAAGTCGGGGCAGGGCTCCTATAATTCACCCCTCCACTTT.

The chain combines TRBV6-5 with TRBJ1-5; TRBD1 agrees at 9 bases. Germline trimming cut 6 bases from V and 3 bases from J; bases unmatched to any gene: 6. Germline V CDR1 and CDR2: MNHEY, SVGAGI. The CDR3 has 15 residues. The CDR3 DNA sequence: TGTGCCAGCAGCCGGACAGGGGATTTCAATCAGCCCCAGCATTTT. It yields the protein CASSRTGDFNQPQHF.

This sequence joins TRBV4-1 and TRBJ1-5, with D possibly being TRBD1 (5 bases). The CDR3 covers 15 residues. Per the germline V gene, CDR1 is MGHRA and CDR2 is YSYEKL. With 1 base removed from V and 3 bases from J, the gap between germline ends came to 10 bases. The chain's CDR3 is CASSQGWGLNQPQHF. CDR3 bases: TGCGCCAGCAGCCAAGGGTGGGGCCTCAATCAGCCCCAGCATTTT.

Remarks on this clone: A junction boundary mismatches the germline segment, possibly from a read error. The chain joins TRBV15 to TRBJ1-3; D remains ambiguous. This CDR3 spans 15 amino acids. CDR1 LNHNV and CDR2 YYDKDF come from the germline V gene (reference sequence). The CDR3 region has the DNA TGTGCCACCAGCAGAGATCCCGGCTCTGGAAACACCGTATATTTT. Encoded protein: CATSRDPGSGNTVYF.

J is TRBJ2-1 and V is TRBV19; D is ambiguous. CDR3 length: 13 amino acids. Trimming pared 6 bases from V and 5 bases from J, leaving 11 bases between. From germline, CDR1 is LNHDA and CDR2 SQIVND (reference sequence). CDR3 sequence: CASRGRLHNEQFF. The CDR3 DNA follows: TGTGCCAGTAGAGGCAGGCTCCACAATGAGCAGTTCTTC.

The chain employs TRBV24-1 and TRBJ1-2, with 12 bases lining up with TRBD1. The ends lost 2 bases at V and 5 bases at J; junction bases unmatched: 5. The CDR3 has 16 residues. Germline V gene lookup returns CDR1 KGHDR and CDR2 SFDVKD. This CDR3 is CATSDSGTGGRYGYTF. The CDR3 DNA follows: TGTGCCACCAGTGATTCGGGGACAGGGGGCAGATATGGCTACACCTTC.

The V call is TRBV10-2, the J call TRBJ1-1; 8 positions agree with TRBD1. V gave up 6 bases and J gave up 0 bases; unmatched junction bases: 6. Germline-derived CDR1 and CDR2 are WSHSY and SAAADI. CDR3 length: 15 amino acids. CDR3 sequence: CASRGGTGMNTEAFF. CDR3 DNA sequence: TGCGCCAGCAGAGGGGGGACAGGAATGAACACTGAAGCTTTCTTT.

The gene calls are TRBV29-1 and TRBJ2-2, with D tentatively TRBD2 (5 bases). This CDR3 has 14 residues. Looked up from germline, CDR1 is SQVTM and CDR2 is ANQGSEA. With 5 bases removed from V and 3 bases from J, the gap between germline ends came to 13 bases. This CDR3 is CSVRADPYTGELFF. For the CDR3, the DNA is TGCAGCGTTCGAGCGGACCCTTACACCGGGGAGCTGTTTTTT.

The chain joins TRBV15 to TRBJ1-5; D is uncertain. CDR3 length: 12 amino acids. The germline V gene encodes CDR1 LNHNV and CDR2 YYDKDF (reference sequence). V lost 4 bases and J lost 4, with 5 bases in between. CDR3: CATSKGNQPQHF. CDR3 coding DNA: TGTGCCACCAGCAAAGGGAATCAGCCCCAGCATTTT.